One and the same sample provided the 9 T cell receptor beta chains below, sequenced in a study of blood T cell repertoires in COVID-19. The assay was immunoSEQ multiplex PCR, and TCRdb's table has in-frame clones only and misses some. The sample lists 210,000 or so clones, nearly 90% occurring once. The sample was peripheral blood. These receptors were taken from a woman between 18 and 30 years old who had recovered from COVID-19.

This sequence joins TRBV14 and TRBJ1-6; 7 bases are shared with TRBD1. The ends lost 5 bases at V and 10 bases at J; junction bases unmatched: 5. CDR1 SGHDN and CDR2 FVKESK come from the germline V gene. The CDR3 sequence is 13 residues long. CDR3 nucleotides: TGTGCCAGCAGCTCCGGGACAGTCTCACCCCTCCACTTT. Amino acids: CASSSGTVSPLHF.

This clone has a single count. The genes are TRBV11-2 and TRBJ2-3; the match to TRBD2 covers 11 bases. Germline V gene sequence: CDR1 SGHAT, CDR2 FQNNGV. The V and J ends lost 7 bases and 0 bases, in that order; junction bases with no gene match: 3. CDR3 length: 15 amino acids. The CDR3, as DNA: TGTGCCAGCATTCGGACTAGCGGGAGCACAGATACGCAGTATTTT. This gives the protein CASIRTSGSTDTQYF.

The chain combines TRBV7-9 with TRBJ1-2; 8 positions agree with TRBD1. Unmatched junction bases numbered 17, after V lost 5 bases and J lost 3 bases. This CDR3 spans 18 amino acids. CDR1 is SEHNR, CDR2 FQNEAQ, per germline (reference sequence). The CDR3 coding sequence is TGTGCCAGCAGCCGGGTCGTGATTCGGACAGGGAGCGACTATGGCTACACCTTC. Translation: CASSRVVIRTGSDYGYTF.

The rearrangement links TRBV7-2 to TRBJ1-3; possibly TRBD1 for D (5 bases). V was shortened by 3 bases and J by 7 bases, with 13 bases between the two germline ends. The germline CDR1 and CDR2 sequences are SGHTA and FQGNSA. This CDR3 is 14 amino acids long. CDR3 coding DNA: TGTGCCAGCAGCTTTGCGCAGGGCAGTAACACCATATATTTT. Its translation: CASSFAQGSNTIYF.

The J gene is TRBJ2-3, the V gene TRBV13, with a tentative D call TRBD2 (5 bases). Trimming shortened V by 5 bases and J by 1 base, and 25 bases separated the two germline ends. CDR1 PRHDT and CDR2 FYEKMQ come from the germline V gene (reference sequence). The CDR3 has 19 residues. DNA of the CDR3: TGTGCCAGCAGCGAAATACTAGGCACAACCTCTGTCGGCACAGATACGCAGTATTTT. Protein: CASSEILGTTSVGTDTQYF. Variable domain in full (rest from reference TRBV13 and TRBJ2-3): AAGVIQSPRHLIKEKRETATLKCYPIPRHDTVYWYQQGPGQDPQFLISFYEKMQSDKGSIPDRFSAQQFSDYHSELNMSSLELGDSALYFCASSEILGTTSVGTDTQYFGPGTRLTVL.

V and J are TRBV7-7 and TRBJ2-1; D is uncertain. Germline V CDR1 and CDR2: SSHAT, FNYEAQ (reference sequence). The CDR3 is 13 residues long. V lost 1 base to trimming and J lost 8 bases, with 9 bases between them. CDR3 DNA: TGTGCCAGCAGCTTAGATCGCAGTCATGAGCAGTTCTTC. Translated, it gives CASSLDRSHEQFF.

The J gene is TRBJ1-2, the V gene TRBV15, with D possibly being TRBD1 (6 bases). Trimming stripped 1 base from V and 7 bases from J, with 22 bases between. In germline, CDR1 is LNHNV, CDR2 YYDKDF (reference sequence). The CDR3 consists of 17 residues. CDR3 region: CATSRGLGQQGMTGYTF. In nucleotides, the CDR3 is TGTGCCACCAGCAGAGGATTGGGGCAACAGGGAATGACTGGCTACACCTTC.

The chain is built from TRBV30 and TRBJ2-7; 9 bases line up with TRBD2. The germline V gene has CDR1 GTSNPN and CDR2 SVGIG (reference sequence). The CDR3 has 16 residues. Trimming at V came to 2 bases and at J to 7 bases, leaving 15 bases not matched to a gene. CDR3 region: CAWSLEREAPRGEQYF. The CDR3, as DNA: TGTGCCTGGAGTCTCGAGCGGGAGGCCCCCCGGGGAGAGCAGTACTTC. Supplemented by reference TRBV30 and TRBJ2-7, the full variable domain reads SQTIHQWPATLVQPVGSPLSLECTVEGTSNPNLYWYRQAAGRGLQLLFYSVGIGQISSEVPQNLSASRPQDRQFILSSKKLLLSDSGFYLCAWSLEREAPRGEQYFGPGTRLTVT.

This chain links TRBV2 with TRBJ2-7; weak D call: TRBD2 (6 bases). Germline V gene data show CDR1 as SNHLY and CDR2 as FYNNEI. The CDR3 covers 15 residues. V lost 10 bases, J lost 0 bases, and 19 bases lay in between. CDR3 amino acids: CATTPPTSGSYEQYF. The CDR3 DNA follows: TGTGCCACTACCCCCCCGACTAGTGGCTCCTACGAGCAGTACTTC. The whole variable domain, filled in from reference TRBV2 and TRBJ2-7, reads EPEVTQTPSHQVTQMGQEVILRCVPISNHLYFYWYRQILGQKVEFLVSFYNNEISEKSEIFDDQFSVERPDGSNFTLKIRSTKLEDSAMYFCATTPPTSGSYEQYFGPGTRLTVT.